Below, 28 T cell receptor beta chains from the same sample are listed, as sequenced in a study of cytomegalovirus exposure and HLA in healthy donors. With 60 Vbeta and 13 Jbeta primers, the PCR was carried out. Repertoires were generated with immunoSEQ multiplex PCR, while TCRdb's copy carries only in-frame clones and drops some. Of about 190,000 clones detected, about 90% appear once; the ten largest clones hold more than 1%. Sequenced input: PBMCs. Receptors originate from a boy younger than 10 in good health and CMV-seronegative.

The chain carries TRBV30 and TRBJ2-5, with D possibly TRBD1 on 6 matching bases. Judging by the DNA end, TRBJ2-7 fits better; the J call may be wrong. The CDR3 has 12 residues. From germline, CDR1 is GTSNPN and CDR2 SVGIG (reference sequence). The CDR3 spells CAWSVTGNEQYF. The CDR3 DNA reads TGTGCCTGGAGTGTGACAGGTAACGAGCAGTACTTC.

The chain couples TRBV6-5 to TRBJ2-1, with TRBD2 matching over 12 bases. The germline CDR1 and CDR2 sequences are MNHEY and SVGAGI. Trimming cost V 2 bases and J 6 bases; bases outside gene matches: 2. The CDR3 has 15 amino acids. The CDR3 region is CASSYGLAGSNEQFF. The CDR3 coding sequence is TGTGCCAGCAGTTACGGACTAGCGGGGAGCAATGAGCAGTTCTTC.

The chain has TRBV19 and TRBJ2-3, with 9 nucleotides matching TRBD1. The CDR3 has 17 residues. Trimming cost V 1 base and J 0 bases; bases outside gene matches: 5. Per germline, CDR1 LNHDA and CDR2 SQIVND (reference sequence). The chain's CDR3 is CASSIVGTGSSTDTQYF. DNA for the CDR3: TGTGCCAGTAGTATAGTGGGGACAGGGTCAAGCACAGATACGCAGTATTTT.

This rearrangement joins TRBV18 to TRBJ1-6; 9 nucleotides align to TRBD1. Germline CDR1 reads KGHSH; CDR2 reads LQKENI. Unmatched junction bases numbered 0, after V lost 5 bases and J lost 4 bases. The CDR3 extends over 14 amino acids. CDR3 bases: TGTGCCAGCTCAGGACAGGGGTATAATTCACCCCTCCACTTT. This codes for CASSGQGYNSPLHF.

The CDR3 loop is CASSTMGDRQEAFF. CDR3 DNA sequence: TGTGCCAGCTCTACTATGGGTGACCGCCAGGAAGCTTTCTTT. The chain couples TRBV11-1 to TRBJ1-1; D call uncertain. Trimming left V 8 bases short and J 8 bases short, with 21 bases between. The CDR3 runs 14 residues. The germline CDR1 and CDR2 sequences are SGHAT and FQDESV (reference sequence).

The V and J genes are TRBV27 and TRBJ2-7; TRBD1 matches at 7 bases. This CDR3 has 16 amino acids. V shed 6 bases, J shed 0 bases, and the junction held 11 bases outside the gene matches. Germline CDR1 and CDR2: MNHEY and SMNVEV (reference sequence). The DNA for the CDR3 is TGTGCCAGCAGGGGGGTAGGGACAGAAGACTCCTACGAGCAGTACTTC. Its protein is CASRGVGTEDSYEQYF.

The chain has TRBV5-4 and TRBJ2-3, with 8 bases that match TRBD1. Trimming took 4 bases from V and 4 from J; bases not matched to a gene: 5. The germline gives CDR1 SGHNT, CDR2 YYREEE (reference sequence). CDR3 length: 14 residues. For the CDR3, the DNA is TGTGCCAGCAGCGTGGACAGGGTACCAGATACGCAGTATTTT. Residues: CASSVDRVPDTQYF. Complete variable domain (other parts from reference TRBV5-4 and TRBJ2-3): ETGVTQSPTHLIKTRGQQVTLRCSSQSGHNTVSWYQQALGQGPQFIFQYYREEENGRGNFPPRFSGLQFPNYSSELNVNALELDDSALYLCASSVDRVPDTQYFGPGTRLTVL.

This chain links TRBV30 with TRBJ2-2; weak D call: TRBD2 (6 bases). CDR1 GTSNPN and CDR2 SVGIG come from the germline V gene (reference sequence). The V and J ends lost 3 bases and 8 bases respectively, with 16 bases between them. CDR3 length: 14 residues. The CDR3, as DNA: TGTGCCTGGAGCCCACTCGGGGGTTTGGGGGAGCTGTTTTTT. It yields the protein CAWSPLGGLGELFF.

V usage is TRBV7-8 and J usage is TRBJ2-7; 10 bases map to TRBD2. There are 15 residues in the CDR3. Germline assignment: CDR1 SGHVS and CDR2 FQNEAQ. The V gene end was trimmed by 3 bases and the J gene end by 6 bases; junction bases not matched to a gene: 8. The DNA of the CDR3 is TGTGCCAGCAGCTTTAGCGGGGGGATCCCCTTCGAGCAGTACTTC. Protein: CASSFSGGIPFEQYF.

This chain uses TRBV6-5 with TRBJ1-2; the D gene is possibly TRBD1 (5 bases). V was shortened by 6 bases and J by 0 bases, with 11 bases between the two germline ends. The CDR3 is 14 residues long. Per germline, CDR1 MNHEY and CDR2 SVGAGI. The CDR3 nucleotides are TGTGCCAGCAGGAACGACAGCGCTAACTATGGCTACACCTTC. This translates into CASRNDSANYGYTF.

The chain uses TRBV10-2 and TRBJ2-1; 8 nucleotides line up with TRBD2. The CDR3 runs 16 residues. Germline trimming cut 3 bases from V and 4 bases from J; bases unmatched to any gene: 8. Germline assignment: CDR1 WSHSY and CDR2 SAAADI. CDR3 residues: CASSEESGRGYNEQFF. The CDR3 bases are TGCGCCAGCAGTGAAGAAAGCGGGAGAGGTTACAATGAGCAGTTCTTC.

The chain carries TRBV7-9 and TRBJ2-5; TRBD1 aligns across 7 bases. Germline lookup yields CDR1 SEHNR and CDR2 FQNEAQ (reference sequence). The V and J ends lost 0 bases and 4 bases, in that order; junction bases with no gene match: 8. CDR3 length: 16 residues. CDR3 sequence: CASSLANRGGVETQYF. The CDR3 DNA reads as TGTGCCAGCAGCTTAGCTAACAGGGGCGGTGTAGAGACCCAGTACTTC.

The gene calls are TRBV6-5 and TRBJ2-2; TRBD2 is a possible D gene (5 bases). Per germline, CDR1 MNHEY and CDR2 SVGAGI. V gave up 2 bases and J gave up 2 bases, with 12 bases separating them. The CDR3 contains 16 residues. The CDR3 nucleotides read TGTGCCAGCAGTTACCGACCTGGACTTAACACCGGGGAGCTGTTTTTT. Residues: CASSYRPGLNTGELFF.

V is TRBV15 and J is TRBJ2-5; 8 bases align to TRBD1. The J call may be in error: the DNA end matches TRBJ2-7 better. Germline V gene lookup returns CDR1 LNHNV and CDR2 YYDKDF (reference sequence). The CDR3 is 15 residues long. The CDR3, as DNA: TGTGCCACCAGCAGAGAACAGGGGGGAATGTACGAGCAGTACTTC. It specifies CATSREQGGMYEQYF.

The chain links TRBV7-2 to TRBJ2-7, with D tentatively TRBD1 (5 bases). CDR1 is SGHTA, CDR2 FQGNSA, per germline. This CDR3 region has 14 residues. V was clipped by 1 base and J by 3 bases, with 10 bases between them. CDR3 sequence (DNA): TGTGCCAGCAGCTTAGTGGCAGGGAACTACGAGCAGTACTTC. Encoded protein: CASSLVAGNYEQYF.

CDR3 DNA: TGTGCCTGGAGTCGTTATAGGACTAGCGGGGGGAACACCGGGGAGCTGTTTTTT. Translating gives CAWSRYRTSGGNTGELFF. The genes are TRBV30 and TRBJ2-2; 13 nucleotides agree with TRBD2. The V gene end was trimmed by 2 bases and the J gene end by 1 base; junction bases not matched to a gene: 7. This CDR3 spans 18 amino acids. Germline-derived CDR1 and CDR2 are GTSNPN and SVGIG (reference sequence).

V is TRBV5-1 and J is TRBJ1-2; 9 bases match TRBD1. Trimming removed 3 bases from V and 7 bases from J; junction bases left unmatched: 7. The CDR3 spans 14 residues. Germline assignment: CDR1 SGHRS and CDR2 YFSETQ. The CDR3, as DNA: TGCGCCAGCAGCTCCGGACAGGGGTGGGGTGGCTACACCTTC. Amino acids: CASSSGQGWGGYTF.

The rearrangement links TRBV28 to TRBJ2-5; TRBD2 matches at 13 bases. Trimming took 7 bases from V and 5 from J; bases not matched to a gene: 10. CDR1 MDHEN and CDR2 SYDVKM come from the germline V gene. CDR3 length: 16 amino acids. CDR3 coding DNA: TGTGCCAGCACCCAAAGGACTAGCGGGAGCGGGGAGACCCAGTACTTC. As protein: CASTQRTSGSGETQYF.

V usage is TRBV19 and J usage is TRBJ1-1, with TRBD1 identical over 10 bases. The V gene end was trimmed by 4 bases and the J gene end by 7 bases; junction bases not matched to a gene: 3. The length of the CDR3 is 13 residues. CDR1 LNHDA and CDR2 SQIVND come from the germline V gene (reference sequence). The CDR3 coding sequence is TGTGCCAGTAGTAAAGGGACAGGGGATGAAGCTTTCTTT. Translated, it gives CASSKGTGDEAFF.

This rearrangement joins TRBV28 to TRBJ2-7; tentatively, D is TRBD1 (6 bases). Germline V gene data show CDR1 as MDHEN and CDR2 as SYDVKM. V lost 4 bases and J 4 bases, leaving 11 bases between the germline ends. The CDR3 sequence is 13 residues long. CDR3 sequence reads: CASSSGTPYEQYF. In DNA, the CDR3 is TGTGCCAGCAGTTCCGGGACACCTTACGAGCAGTACTTC.

This clone came up once. The V gene is TRBV5-6, the J gene TRBJ2-7; D uncertain. The CDR3 has 12 residues. V lost 3 bases and J lost 0, with 4 bases in between. Germline CDR1 SGHDT, CDR2 YYEEEE. CDR3: CASSSSSYEQYF. CDR3 sequence (DNA): TGTGCCAGCAGCTCGAGCTCCTACGAGCAGTACTTC.

The J gene is TRBJ2-5, the V gene TRBV25-1; tentative D call: TRBD2 (6 bases). This CDR3 has 15 amino acids. V was cut by 5 bases and J by 1 base, with 14 bases left in between. The germline CDR1 and CDR2 sequences are MGHDK and SYGVNS. This CDR3 reads CASSRGSHIQETQYF. For the CDR3, the DNA is TGTGCCAGCAGTCGGGGGTCCCATATCCAAGAGACCCAGTACTTC.

This chain joins TRBV18 and TRBJ2-7; D not certain. This CDR3 spans 13 amino acids. Germline CDR1 reads KGHSH; CDR2 reads LQKENI. The V gene lost 3 bases and the J gene lost 6 bases, with 12 bases spanning the gap. Here the CDR3 reads CASSPSRGSEQYF. In DNA, the CDR3 is TGTGCCAGCTCACCTTCACGCGGAAGCGAGCAGTACTTC. Complete variable domain (other parts from reference TRBV18 and TRBJ2-7): NAGVMQNPRHLVRRRGQEARLRCSPMKGHSHVYWYRQLPEEGLKFMVYLQKENIIDESGMPKERFSAEFPKEGPSILRIQQVVRGDSAAYFCASSPSRGSEQYFGPGTRLTVT.

This clone was seen a single time. The V and J genes are TRBV15 and TRBJ1-5, with 7 bases identical to TRBD1. Germline trimming cut 11 bases from V and 3 bases from J; bases unmatched to any gene: 10. CDR3 length equals 14 residues. CDR1 is LNHNV and CDR2 is YYDKDF in the germline V gene (reference sequence). As DNA, the CDR3 is TGTGCCTCCGGCCCCGGGACAGTCAATCAGCCCCAGCATTTT. Protein sequence: CASGPGTVNQPQHF.

This sequence joins TRBV27 and TRBJ2-5, with 8 bases matching TRBD1. The trim removed 5 bases at V and 11 bases at J, leaving 16 bases unmatched. The CDR3 is 15 residues long. CDR1 is MNHEY, CDR2 SMNVEV, per germline (reference sequence). Here the CDR3 reads CASSTSTGGVEEQYF. In DNA form, the CDR3 reads TGTGCCAGCAGTACCTCCACAGGGGGTGTTGAAGAGCAGTACTTC.

The chain carries TRBV15 and TRBJ2-3; perhaps TRBD1 as D (5 bases). In germline, CDR1 is LNHNV, CDR2 YYDKDF (reference sequence). The CDR3 spans 17 residues. Trimming cost V 1 base and J 6 bases, with 20 bases left between them. DNA for the CDR3: TGTGCCACCAGCAGAGTTGGGCAGGGCCGTCTGACGGATACGCAGTATTTT. Encoded protein: CATSRVGQGRLTDTQYF.

CDR3 DNA: TGTGCCACCAGCAGAGAGCTAGCGGGAGGGCCGATCTACAATGAGCAGTTCTTC. Translating gives CATSRELAGGPIYNEQFF. The rearrangement uses TRBV15 and TRBJ2-1; 12 bases match TRBD2. This CDR3 spans 18 amino acids. J lost 3 bases, V lost 0 bases, and 6 bases had no gene match. Germline CDR1 is LNHNV and CDR2 is YYDKDF (reference sequence).

The chain couples TRBV9 to TRBJ1-2; tentative D call: TRBD1 (6 bases). CDR1 is SGDLS, CDR2 YYNGEE, per germline. Trimming shortened V by 4 bases and J by 2 bases, and 15 bases separated the two germline ends. There are 15 residues in the CDR3. CDR3 sequence: CASSPEGGTNYGYTF. The CDR3 DNA reads as TGTGCCAGCAGCCCCGAGGGTGGGACAAACTATGGCTACACCTTC.